The next 18 T cell receptor beta chains were all read from a single sample in a study of control samples from healthy donors and cancer patients. Sequenced by immunoSEQ multiplex PCR; TCRdb stores in-frame clones only, minus some. The data show around 150,000 clones, with roughly 95% seen just once and around 0.92% held by the top ten. Specimen: blood. Receptors originate from a woman aged 25 to 39 in good health.

The gene calls are TRBV28 and TRBJ2-1; 10 bases match TRBD2. The J segment lost 4 bases and the V segment lost 2 bases, leaving 5 bases of the junction unmatched. The CDR3 loop spans 16 amino acids. Germline CDR1 MDHEN, CDR2 SYDVKM. The CDR3 loop reads CASSLPGLAEYNEQFF. Written as DNA, the CDR3 is TGTGCCAGCAGTTTACCCGGACTAGCGGAATACAATGAGCAGTTCTTC. Full variable domain (remainder filled in from reference TRBV28 and TRBJ2-1): DVKVTQSSRYLVKRTGEKVFLECVQDMDHENMFWYRQDPGLGLRLIYFSYDVKMKEKGDIPEGYSVSREKKERFSLILESASTNQTSMYLCASSLPGLAEYNEQFFGPGTRLTVL.

In this sample, this clone turned up once. J is TRBJ2-1 and V is TRBV7-2; D uncertain. In germline, CDR1 is SGHTA, CDR2 FQGNSA. V dropped 3 bases and J dropped 6 bases, with 3 bases sitting between them. The CDR3 has 11 amino acids. CDR3 sequence: CASSLLNEQFF. As DNA, the CDR3 is TGTGCCAGCAGCTTGCTCAATGAGCAGTTCTTC.

The chain employs TRBV19 and TRBJ1-5; maybe TRBD1 (6 bases). Germline CDR1 reads LNHDA; CDR2 reads SQIVND (reference sequence). The CDR3 covers 13 residues. The V end lost 4 bases, the J end lost 5 bases, and 9 bases lay between the germline ends. The CDR3 spells CASSTGVDQPQHF. CDR3 in DNA: TGTGCCAGTAGTACAGGGGTAGATCAGCCCCAGCATTTT. The whole variable domain, filled in from reference TRBV19 and TRBJ1-5, reads DGGITQSPKYLFRKEGQNVTLSCEQNLNHDAMYWYRQDPGQGLRLIYYSQIVNDFQKGDIAEGYSVSREKKESFPLTVTSAQKNPTAFYLCASSTGVDQPQHFGDGTRLSIL.

This clone was counted a few times. The rearrangement joins TRBV4-1 to TRBJ2-7; D perhaps matches TRBD2 (5 bases). The CDR3 loop spans 15 amino acids. CDR1 is MGHRA and CDR2 is YSYEKL in the germline V gene. With 4 bases removed from V and 1 base from J, the gap between germline ends came to 14 bases. As DNA, the CDR3 is TGCGCCAGCAGCCCAAGACGAGGGCTGTCCTACGAGCAGTACTTC. Translation: CASSPRRGLSYEQYF.

The chain is built from TRBV7-9 and TRBJ1-1; 8 nucleotides agree with TRBD1. V lost 2 bases, J lost 1 base, and 6 bases stayed unmatched. Germline CDR1 SEHNR, CDR2 FQNEAQ (reference sequence). This CDR3 is 16 amino acids long. The CDR3 loop reads CASSLITGTGNTEAFF. The CDR3, as DNA: TGTGCCAGCAGCTTAATAACCGGGACAGGGAACACTGAAGCTTTCTTT.

J is TRBJ2-3 and V is TRBV10-3; weak D call: TRBD2 (7 bases). V lost 5 bases and J lost 3, with 15 bases in between. Per the germline V gene, CDR1 is ENHRY and CDR2 is SYGVKD. The length of the CDR3 is 15 residues. CDR3: CAISQRGEGTDTQYF. The CDR3 DNA reads as TGTGCCATCAGTCAAAGGGGGGAGGGGACAGATACGCAGTATTTT.

This chain uses TRBV2 with TRBJ2-3; 9 positions agree with TRBD2. The CDR3 length is 13 residues. V lost 6 bases, J lost 11 bases, and 9 bases stayed unmatched. CDR1 and CDR2 (germline): SNHLY, FYNNEI. CDR3 loop: CASRLPSREGQYF. The CDR3 DNA reads as TGTGCCAGCAGACTCCCATCGCGGGAGGGGCAGTATTTT.

The rearrangement joins TRBV7-6 to TRBJ1-6; tentatively, D is TRBD1 (5 bases). Trimming pared 4 bases from V and 0 bases from J, leaving 16 bases between. The CDR3 totals 18 residues. CDR1 SGHVS and CDR2 FNYEAQ come from the germline V gene. CDR3 coding DNA: TGTGCCAGCAGCTCGAGCAGTCGGGGGAGCTCCTATAATTCACCCCTCCACTTT. This encodes CASSSSSRGSSYNSPLHF.

The J gene is TRBJ1-3, the V gene TRBV28; D unresolved. Germline CDR1 and CDR2: MDHEN and SYDVKM. V shed 3 bases and J shed 1 base, with 7 bases lying between them. The CDR3 runs to 14 residues. CDR3 amino acids: CASSLWWSGNTIYF. CDR3 bases: TGTGCCAGCAGTTTGTGGTGGTCTGGAAACACCATATATTTT.

This chain connects TRBV5-4 to TRBJ2-2, with 7 bases that match TRBD1. Per the germline V gene, CDR1 is SGHNT and CDR2 is YYREEE (reference sequence). This CDR3 spans 16 amino acids. The V gene end was trimmed by 4 bases and the J gene end by 3 bases; junction bases not matched to a gene: 9. CDR3 DNA: TGTGCCAGCAGCCCCAGAGGGGGCGGAGACACCGGGGAGCTGTTTTTT. It translates to CASSPRGGGDTGELFF.

V usage is TRBV4-1 and J usage is TRBJ2-4; the D is unclear. This CDR3 has 14 amino acids. The germline CDR1 and CDR2 sequences are MGHRA and YSYEKL. V lost 6 bases and J 0 bases, leaving 9 bases between the germline ends. CDR3 nucleotide sequence: TGCGCCAGCAGAGGTACTTTAGCCAAAAACATTCAGTACTTC. Translated, it gives CASRGTLAKNIQYF.

The rearrangement links TRBV21-1 to TRBJ2-1; TRBD2, the D gene given by the table, was not confirmed from the DNA. TRBV21-1 is a listed pseudogene. The CDR3 consists of 16 residues. The CDR3 is CASSKSPQGGQDEQFF. DNA of the CDR3: TGTGCCAGCAGCAAAAGCCCCCAGGGAGGTCAAGATGAGCAGTTCTTC.

The rearrangement links TRBV30 to TRBJ1-1; D gene ambiguous. Trimming took off 4 bases at V and 0 bases at J, with 6 bases between the two ends. CDR3 length: 12 residues. Germline CDR1 and CDR2: GTSNPN and SVGIG (reference sequence). The CDR3 region is CAWTQLNTEAFF. DNA of the CDR3: TGTGCCTGGACGCAGCTGAACACTGAAGCTTTCTTT.

The chain couples TRBV4-1 to TRBJ2-7, with 7 nucleotides matching TRBD2. The V and J ends lost 3 bases and 2 bases, in that order; junction bases with no gene match: 7. The CDR3 is 15 residues long. Germline V gives CDR1 MGHRA, CDR2 YSYEKL. The CDR3 reads CASSQAGTTTYEQYF. The CDR3 DNA follows: TGCGCCAGCAGCCAGGCCGGGACTACCACCTACGAGCAGTACTTC.

The genes are TRBV10-2 and TRBJ2-3; tentative D call: TRBD2 (5 bases). This CDR3 has 15 amino acids. CDR1 WSHSY and CDR2 SAAADI come from the germline V gene. Trimming cost V 2 bases and J 1 base, with 10 bases left between them. CDR3 region: CASSEGLARTDTQYF. CDR3 DNA sequence: TGCGCCAGCAGTGAGGGTCTAGCACGCACAGATACGCAGTATTTT.

The chain uses TRBV7-9 and TRBJ2-7; the match to TRBD2 covers 10 bases. CDR1 is SEHNR and CDR2 is FQNEAQ in the germline V gene (reference sequence). This CDR3 is 15 amino acids long. Trimming took 11 bases from V and 2 from J; bases not matched to a gene: 12. The CDR3 bases are TGTGCCGGGACTAGCGACCTTGAGGGGGCCTACGAGCAGTACTTC. Residues: CAGTSDLEGAYEQYF.

This chain joins TRBV5-1 and TRBJ2-5, with 9 bases lining up with TRBD2. This CDR3 contains 15 residues. Trimming cost V 1 base and J 2 bases; bases outside gene matches: 3. Per the germline V gene, CDR1 is SGHRS and CDR2 is YFSETQ. The CDR3 is CASSLRTSAQETQYF. For the CDR3, the DNA is TGCGCCAGCAGCTTGAGGACTAGCGCACAAGAGACCCAGTACTTC.

The chain links TRBV14 to TRBJ1-5; 8 nucleotides agree with TRBD1. Germline V gene sequence: CDR1 SGHDN, CDR2 FVKESK. Trimming removed 2 bases from V and 1 base from J; junction bases left unmatched: 7. The CDR3 length is 17 residues. In DNA, the CDR3 is TGTGCCAGCAGCCAACCACGGACAGGGTGGAGCAATCAGCCCCAGCATTTT. Translating it yields CASSQPRTGWSNQPQHF.